These 27 T cell receptor beta chains were all obtained from the same sample, sequenced in a study of blood T cell repertoires in COVID-19. The protocol was immunoSEQ multiplex PCR, while the TCRdb copy is restricted to in-frame clones and leaves out a portion. The data contain more than 200,000 clones, approximately 80% of them singletons. Specimen: peripheral blood. The origin of the receptors is a man aged 40-49 years with acute or convalescent COVID-19.

V and J are TRBV27 and TRBJ2-2; D not resolved. This CDR3 contains 14 residues. The germline V gene encodes CDR1 MNHEY and CDR2 SMNVEV (reference sequence). The V and J ends lost 3 bases and 1 base respectively, with 6 bases between them. In DNA, the CDR3 is TGTGCCAGCAGTTTGAGGATGAACACCGGGGAGCTGTTTTTT. Translating it yields CASSLRMNTGELFF.

In this sample, this clone turned up once. This rearrangement joins TRBV7-2 to TRBJ2-5; TRBD2 might be the D (5 bases). The germline V gene encodes CDR1 SGHTA and CDR2 FQGNSA. Trimming cost V 3 bases and J 7 bases, with 6 bases left between them. The CDR3 contains 11 residues. The CDR3 is CASSFGGTQYF. The CDR3 nucleotides are TGTGCCAGCAGCTTTGGAGGGACCCAGTACTTC.

CDR3 bases: TGTGCCAGCAGCACCCAGACAGGTAGCTCTGGAAACACCATATATTTT. This gives the protein CASSTQTGSSGNTIYF. This chain uses TRBV9 with TRBJ1-3; a weak D match, TRBD1 (6 bases). Germline V gene lookup returns CDR1 SGDLS and CDR2 YYNGEE. The CDR3 loop spans 16 amino acids. V shed 4 bases and J shed 0 bases, with 14 bases lying between them. The entire variable domain, with the rest obtained from reference TRBV9 and TRBJ1-3, is as follows: DSGVTQTPKHLITATGQRVTLRCSPRSGDLSVYWYQQSLDQGLQFLIQYYNGEERAKGNILERFSAQQFPDLHSELNLSSLELGDSALYFCASSTQTGSSGNTIYFGEGSWLTVV.

The chain joins TRBV20-1 to TRBJ2-3, with TRBD2 as a possible D gene (5 bases). CDR1 and CDR2 (germline): DFQATT, SNEGSKA (reference sequence). The CDR3 spans 11 residues. The CDR3 nucleotides read TGCACGGCTAGCCGCGCGGATACGCAGTATTTT. Translated: CTASRADTQYF.

The chain is built from TRBV18 and TRBJ2-7, with a weak D call TRBD1 (6 bases). Germline V lookup: CDR1 KGHSH, CDR2 LQKENI. The CDR3 sequence is 13 residues long. The V gene lost 3 bases and the J gene lost 2 bases, with 8 bases spanning the gap. DNA for the CDR3: TGTGCCAGCTCACCGGACAGACCCTACGAGCAGTACTTC. As protein: CASSPDRPYEQYF.

This clone was counted only a few times. The chain uses TRBV3-1 (or the pseudogene TRBV3-2) and TRBJ1-2; the D gene is possibly TRBD1 (5 bases). This CDR3 has 13 amino acids. V lost 5 bases and J lost 6, with 13 bases in between. Germline V gene data show CDR1 as LGHDT and CDR2 as YNNKEL (reference sequence). CDR3: CASSLEGTDGYTF. The CDR3 coding sequence is TGTGCCAGCAGCTTAGAAGGGACTGATGGCTACACCTTC.

The chain joins TRBV4-2 to TRBJ1-1, with D perhaps matching TRBD1 (6 bases). The CDR3 consists of 12 residues. V dropped 3 bases and J dropped 7 bases, with 9 bases sitting between them. Germline V gene sequence: CDR1 LGHNA, CDR2 YNFKEQ. The CDR3 loop is CASSHDRYEAFF. The CDR3 DNA reads TGTGCCAGCAGCCACGACAGGTATGAAGCTTTCTTT.

The chain is built from TRBV6-4 and TRBJ1-1; D not resolved. This CDR3 comprises 13 residues. V dropped 5 bases and J dropped 1 base, with 8 bases sitting between them. From germline, CDR1 is MRHNA and CDR2 SNTAGT. CDR3 sequence reads: CASSRGGNTEAFF. The CDR3 nucleotides read TGTGCCAGCAGTCGGGGTGGGAACACTGAAGCTTTCTTT.

The chain combines TRBV5-1 with TRBJ1-4, with unresolved D. Germline-derived CDR1 and CDR2 are SGHRS and YFSETQ. Trimming stripped 4 bases from V and 8 bases from J, with 12 bases between. This CDR3 is built from 13 residues. The CDR3 is CASSPGGGEKLFF. CDR3 in DNA: TGCGCCAGCAGCCCCGGCGGCGGGGAAAAACTGTTTTTT.

The chain joins TRBV12-3 or TRBV12-4 to TRBJ1-2; D remains unclear. There are 13 residues in the CDR3. The V and J ends lost 3 bases and 8 bases respectively, with 13 bases between them. The CDR3 sequence is CASSFGRAGGYTF. The CDR3 bases are TGTGCCAGCAGTTTCGGTCGCGCGGGAGGCTACACCTTC.

V gene TRBV5-4 combines with J gene TRBJ1-1; no definite D call. Germline V gene lookup returns CDR1 SGHNT and CDR2 YYREEE (reference sequence). V was trimmed by 3 bases and J by 3 bases, leaving 6 bases between them. The CDR3 has 12 amino acids. CDR3 sequence: CASSSLDTEAFF. The CDR3 nucleotides read TGTGCCAGCAGCTCACTTGACACTGAAGCTTTCTTT.

The chain uses TRBV13 and TRBJ1-1; D is uncertain. The CDR3 runs 14 residues. V shed 2 bases and J shed 0 bases, with 7 bases lying between them. Germline V gene sequence: CDR1 PRHDT, CDR2 FYEKMQ (reference sequence). CDR3 DNA sequence: TGTGCCAGCAGCTTATGGCGGTTGAACACTGAAGCTTTCTTT. This gives the protein CASSLWRLNTEAFF.

The V call is TRBV6-4, the J call TRBJ2-1, with 8 bases matching TRBD2. This CDR3 spans 15 amino acids. The germline CDR1 and CDR2 sequences are MRHNA and SNTAGT. V lost 4 bases to trimming and J lost 9 bases; unmatched junction nucleotides: 11. The CDR3 loop reads CASSVSAGVNGEQFF. In DNA, the CDR3 is TGTGCCAGCAGTGTATCAGCGGGAGTTAACGGTGAGCAGTTCTTC.

This chain uses TRBV5-1 with TRBJ1-4; 10 bases agree with TRBD1. The CDR3 runs 16 residues. The ends lost 1 base at V and 8 bases at J; junction bases unmatched: 8. Germline CDR1 and CDR2: SGHRS and YFSETQ. The CDR3 region is CASSLRDRGLHEKLFF. In nucleotides, the CDR3 is TGCGCCAGCAGCTTGCGGGACAGGGGATTGCACGAAAAACTGTTTTTT.

CDR3 sequence (DNA): TGTGCCAGCAGTTCAGGGACAGCTCCCGAAGCTTTCTTT. This sequence encodes CASSSGTAPEAFF. V and J are TRBV12-3 or TRBV12-4 and TRBJ1-1; 7 bases fit TRBD1. The CDR3 sequence is 13 residues long. The ends lost 4 bases at V and 8 bases at J; junction bases unmatched: 7.

This clone turned up a few times. This sequence joins TRBV10-3 and TRBJ2-7, with 8 bases that match TRBD1. The CDR3 has 12 amino acids. CDR1 ENHRY and CDR2 SYGVKD come from the germline V gene. V shed 6 bases, J shed 5 bases, and the junction held 3 bases outside the gene matches. CDR3 DNA sequence: TGTGCCATCAGCCCGGGACAGGACGAGCAGTACTTC. It is translated as CAISPGQDEQYF.

DNA for the CDR3: TGTGCCAGTAGCCTACAGCAAAACTATGGCTACACCTTC. Translated: CASSLQQNYGYTF. The chain joins TRBV19 to TRBJ1-2, with D hard to call. This CDR3 has 13 amino acids. The germline CDR1 and CDR2 sequences are LNHDA and SQIVND (reference sequence). V was trimmed by 6 bases and J by 2 bases, leaving 10 bases between them.

The chain joins TRBV20-1 to TRBJ1-5, with 10 bases lining up with TRBD1. CDR3 length: 17 residues. Trimming at V came to 3 bases and at J to 0 bases, leaving 8 bases not matched to a gene. The germline CDR1 and CDR2 sequences are DFQATT and SNEGSKA (reference sequence). CDR3 DNA sequence: TGCAGTGCTAGTGGCGGGACAGGGGTCTATAGCAATCAGCCCCAGCATTTT. This gives the protein CSASGGTGVYSNQPQHF.

This clone was seen once. A much larger clone sits a single nucleotide away, making a read error possible. Different DNA sequences within this sample yield the same CDR3. The chain has TRBV7-2 and TRBJ2-7, with D possibly matching TRBD1 (5 bases). The CDR3 has 14 amino acids. Germline V CDR1 and CDR2: SGHTA, FQGNSA. V gave up 1 base and J gave up 2 bases, with 9 bases separating them. The CDR3 DNA is TGTGCCAGCAGCTTAGATCAGGGTGCCTACGAGCAGTACTTC. Translating it yields CASSLDQGAYEQYF.

This clone was counted a few times. In the same sample, other DNA sequences code for this CDR3. The chain couples TRBV18 to TRBJ1-6; 10 positions match TRBD1. This CDR3 spans 14 amino acids. V gave up 6 bases and J gave up 8 bases; unmatched junction bases: 4. Germline V gene lookup returns CDR1 KGHSH and CDR2 LQKENI. The CDR3 is CASSPGTGDSPLHF. CDR3 nucleotides: TGTGCCAGCTCCCCCGGGACAGGGGATTCACCCCTCCACTTT.

This sequence joins TRBV12-5 and TRBJ1-5; D is unclear. The CDR3 consists of 13 residues. The V end lost 7 bases, the J end lost 3 bases, and 10 bases lay between the germline ends. CDR1 is LGHNT, CDR2 FRNRAP, per germline. The CDR3 DNA reads as TGTGCTAGTGCCTTGAGTCACAATCAGCCCCAGCATTTT. Translated, it gives CASALSHNQPQHF.

The rearrangement uses TRBV6-2 or TRBV6-3 and TRBJ1-2, with D possibly TRBD1 on 5 matching bases. Per germline, CDR1 MNHEY and CDR2 SVGEGT. This CDR3 has 13 residues. V shed 0 bases and J shed 5 bases, with 7 bases lying between them. The CDR3 region is CASSYSRGYGYTF. The CDR3 bases are TGTGCCAGCAGTTACTCTCGGGGGTATGGCTACACCTTC.

V gene TRBV5-6 combines with J gene TRBJ2-7; possible D gene TRBD1, 6 bases. The germline V gene encodes CDR1 SGHDT and CDR2 YYEEEE. V gave up 0 bases and J gave up 4 bases, with 20 bases separating them. CDR3 length: 17 residues. CDR3 sequence: CASSLGVGGDTTYEQYF. The CDR3 nucleotides read TGTGCCAGCAGCTTGGGAGTTGGTGGGGACACAACATACGAGCAGTACTTC.

The V call is TRBV7-9, the J call TRBJ1-1; no clear D gene. With 5 bases removed from V and 1 base from J, the gap between germline ends came to 17 bases. The CDR3 runs 16 residues. Germline V gene data show CDR1 as SEHNR and CDR2 as FQNEAQ (reference sequence). CDR3 coding DNA: TGTGCCAGCAGCCACCGGGAACAAATATCGAACACTGAAGCTTTCTTT. Its protein is CASSHREQISNTEAFF.

The chain joins TRBV19 to TRBJ1-1; possible D gene TRBD1, 5 bases. Trimming removed 1 base from V and 1 base from J, with 10 bases in between. The germline gives CDR1 LNHDA, CDR2 SQIVND (reference sequence). This CDR3 is 15 amino acids long. The CDR3 DNA sequence: TGTGCCAGTAGTATAGGGCGCAGGGCGAACACTGAAGCTTTCTTT. Protein sequence: CASSIGRRANTEAFF.

The chain uses TRBV19 and TRBJ1-4; D remains unclear. V was clipped by 6 bases and J by 0 bases, with 11 bases between them. Germline values: CDR1 LNHDA, CDR2 SQIVND (reference sequence). The length of the CDR3 is 15 residues. Written as DNA, the CDR3 is TGTGCCAGTAGCATCATGGCCTCAACTAATGAAAAACTGTTTTTT. Translation: CASSIMASTNEKLFF.

This chain connects TRBV5-1 to TRBJ1-1; 7 nucleotides line up with TRBD1. J lost 3 bases, V lost 4 bases, and 6 bases had no gene match. CDR1 is SGHRS, CDR2 YFSETQ, per germline. The CDR3 covers 14 residues. This chain's CDR3 is CASSPGTAYTEAFF. In DNA, the CDR3 is TGCGCCAGCAGCCCCGGGACAGCCTACACTGAAGCTTTCTTT.